These 7 T cell receptor beta chains were all obtained from the same sample, sequenced in a study of PD-1 blockade in classical Hodgkin lymphoma. TCRdb keeps only in-frame clones here, not all; method: immunoSEQ multiplex PCR. The profile covers 75,000 to 100,000 clones, with 85% to 95% appearing a single time and less than 2% taken by the ten largest. Specified time point: cycle 4 day 1 (C4D1), after less than 7 weeks of nivolumab. The patients all showed relapse after autologous stem cell transplantation, while their brentuximab vedotin exposure varied. Material: peripheral blood mononuclear cells (PBMCs), obtained before the fourth cycle of nivolumab. Receptor source: a human donor with classical Hodgkin lymphoma.

The genes are TRBV4-1 and TRBJ2-1; tentative D call: TRBD1 (6 bases). V lost 3 bases and J lost 5, with 14 bases in between. Germline CDR1 reads MGHRA; CDR2 reads YSYEKL. This CDR3 comprises 15 residues. CDR3 loop: CASSQYSGANNEQFF. The CDR3 coding sequence is TGCGCCAGCAGCCAGTATTCAGGGGCCAACAATGAGCAGTTCTTC.

The chain carries TRBV9 and TRBJ2-7, with TRBD1 matching 8 bases. The V gene end was trimmed by 0 bases and the J gene end by 3 bases; junction bases not matched to a gene: 2. The CDR3 is 14 amino acids. From germline, CDR1 is SGDLS and CDR2 YYNGEE. The CDR3 reads CASSVGDRIYEQYF. For the CDR3, the DNA is TGTGCCAGCAGCGTAGGGGACAGGATCTACGAGCAGTACTTC. Variable domain in full (rest from reference TRBV9 and TRBJ2-7): DSGVTQTPKHLITATGQRVTLRCSPRSGDLSVYWYQQSLDQGLQFLIQYYNGEERAKGNILERFSAQQFPDLHSELNLSSLELGDSALYFCASSVGDRIYEQYFGPGTRLTVT.

V and J are TRBV4-2 and TRBJ2-7; TRBD2 agrees at 8 bases. CDR1 is LGHNA and CDR2 is YNFKEQ in the germline V gene. CDR3 length equals 15 residues. V dropped 2 bases and J dropped 2; count of bases not matched to a gene: 5. CDR3 protein: CASSQPTSAPYEQYF. CDR3 coding DNA: TGTGCCAGCAGCCAACCGACTAGCGCCCCCTACGAGCAGTACTTC.

V and J are TRBV18 and TRBJ1-1; TRBD1 agrees at 8 bases. This CDR3 is 16 amino acids long. Trimming took 4 bases from V and 3 from J; bases not matched to a gene: 10. The germline CDR1 and CDR2 sequences are KGHSH and LQKENI. CDR3 residues: CASSLTAGGWDTEAFF. DNA of the CDR3: TGTGCCAGCTCACTCACGGCAGGGGGCTGGGACACTGAAGCTTTCTTT.

V gene TRBV5-6 combines with J gene TRBJ1-1; 10 nucleotides line up with TRBD1. After removal of 2 bases from V and 5 bases from J, the junction contained 6 bases not matched to a gene. This CDR3 has 15 amino acids. Germline V gene lookup returns CDR1 SGHDT and CDR2 YYEEEE. CDR3 sequence (DNA): TGTGCCAGCAGCTTCCGGACAGGGGGATATACTGAAGCTTTCTTT. Amino acid sequence: CASSFRTGGYTEAFF.

The rearrangement joins TRBV15 to TRBJ2-5; 7 bases are shared with TRBD2. CDR3 length equals 16 residues. The trim removed 0 bases at V and 5 bases at J, leaving 9 bases unmatched. Germline values: CDR1 LNHNV, CDR2 YYDKDF (reference sequence). CDR3 bases: TGTGCCACCAGCAGAGATTTGGGGGAGGGTTGGGAGACCCAGTACTTC. The encoded protein is CATSRDLGEGWETQYF.

This chain joins TRBV14 and TRBJ1-5; D is perhaps TRBD1 (5 bases). Germline V CDR1 and CDR2: SGHDN, FVKESK. With 2 bases removed from V and 7 bases from J, the gap between germline ends came to 9 bases. This CDR3 comprises 13 residues. CDR3 region: CASSQTGGQPQHF. In DNA, the CDR3 is TGTGCCAGCAGCCAAACAGGCGGACAGCCCCAGCATTTT.